One TCR beta chain is described in this entry. This entry is derived from a study of T cell clones after liver transplantation. Germline-derived CDR1 and CDR2 are SGHKS and YYEKEE (reference sequence). CDR3 length: 15 amino acids. Trimming at V came to 0 bases and at J to 3 bases, leaving 4 bases not matched to a gene. Clones were read by immunoSEQ multiplex PCR, and TCRdb kept only the in-frame ones, dropping some. The sample shows some 33,000 clones, around 94% of them seen only once. The sequences come from CD8+ T cells from blood, collected 12 months after liver transplant. The chain combines TRBV5-5 with TRBJ2-7, with 9 bases identical to TRBD1. This clonotype originated in a human patient who received a liver transplant. Some T cells may have originated in the graft donor. The CDR3 DNA reads as TGTGCCAGCAGCTTGGCCGGGACAGGGCGCTACGAGCAGTACTTC. Translating it yields CASSLAGTGRYEQYF.